The 23 T cell receptor beta chains below were found in one sample sequenced in a study of blood T cell repertoires in COVID-19. Only in-frame clones appear in the TCRdb table, and some are missing; sequencing was by immunoSEQ multiplex PCR. The sample shows approximately 340,000 clones, more than 85% of them seen only once. Sequenced sample: PBMCs or T cells enriched from blood (not recorded which). The receptors stem from a woman between 35 and 50 years old who had been exposed to COVID-19.

This clone came up a few times. V usage is TRBV15 and J usage is TRBJ1-1, with D tentatively TRBD1 (5 bases). Between the trimmed V and J ends, which lost 3 bases and 7 bases, there was a span of 18 bases. This CDR3 region has 15 residues. CDR1 LNHNV and CDR2 YYDKDF come from the germline V gene (reference sequence). CDR3 sequence reads: CATSRPRRGTIEAFF. CDR3 DNA: TGTGCCACCAGCAGGCCACGACGGGGGACTATTGAAGCTTTCTTT.

The gene calls are TRBV5-4 and TRBJ2-2; D might be TRBD1 (6 bases). The germline gives CDR1 SGHNT, CDR2 YYREEE (reference sequence). The V end lost 7 bases, the J end lost 1 base, and 17 bases lay between the germline ends. The CDR3 loop spans 16 amino acids. DNA of the CDR3: TGTGCCAGCCGACAGCAGGGGAACGGGAACACCGGGGAGCTGTTTTTT. Residues: CASRQQGNGNTGELFF.

The gene calls are TRBV7-9 and TRBJ1-4; 7 bases line up with TRBD1. Germline V gene data show CDR1 as SEHNR and CDR2 as FQNEAQ (reference sequence). This CDR3 has 15 amino acids. V gave up 5 bases and J gave up 2 bases; unmatched junction bases: 5. The CDR3 region has the DNA TGTGCCAGCAGCGCACAGGGGAACACTAATGAAAAACTGTTTTTT. This gives the protein CASSAQGNTNEKLFF. The whole variable domain, filled in from reference TRBV7-9 and TRBJ1-4, reads DTGVSQNPRHKITKRGQNVTFRCDPISEHNRLYWYRQTLGQGPEFLTYFQNEAQLEKSRLLSDRFSAERPKGSFSTLEIQRTEQGDSAMYLCASSAQGNTNEKLFFGSGTQLSVL.

The V and J genes are TRBV7-3 and TRBJ1-1; D call uncertain. The germline V and J ends were trimmed by 5 bases and 4 bases, with 11 bases remaining between them. Germline assignment: CDR1 SGHTA and CDR2 FQGTGA. The CDR3 consists of 13 residues. This CDR3 is CASSPGGATEAFF. The CDR3 nucleotides read TGTGCCAGCAGCCCCGGTGGTGCCACTGAAGCTTTCTTT.

V usage is TRBV19 and J usage is TRBJ1-1; D is uncertain. The germline V gene encodes CDR1 LNHDA and CDR2 SQIVND (reference sequence). The CDR3 has 13 residues. V was trimmed by 5 bases and J by 0 bases, leaving 7 bases between them. The CDR3 DNA sequence: TGTGCCAGTAGTCCAACAATGAACACTGAAGCTTTCTTT. Its translation is CASSPTMNTEAFF.

The rearrangement links TRBV5-1 to TRBJ1-6, with D unclear. Germline assignment: CDR1 SGHRS and CDR2 YFSETQ. The CDR3 runs to 17 residues. V was clipped by 0 bases and J by 2 bases, with 12 bases between them. In nucleotides, the CDR3 is TGCGCCAGCAGCTTGGCTTTAAGCGGTACCTATAATTCACCCCTCCACTTT. Translation gives CASSLALSGTYNSPLHF.

V is TRBV5-1 and J is TRBJ1-1; possible D gene TRBD1, 6 bases. V shed 2 bases and J shed 5 bases, with 19 bases lying between them. The germline V gene encodes CDR1 SGHRS and CDR2 YFSETQ. CDR3 length equals 16 residues. The CDR3 protein is CASSFRSTEQGTEAFF. As DNA, the CDR3 is TGCGCCAGCAGCTTCCGAAGTACCGAACAGGGAACTGAAGCTTTCTTT.

This chain links TRBV7-9 with TRBJ1-6; D not certain. The CDR3 has 15 residues. Trimming took off 5 bases at V and 7 bases at J, with 15 bases between the two ends. CDR1 SEHNR and CDR2 FQNEAQ come from the germline V gene (reference sequence). The CDR3 nucleotides are TGTGCCAGCAGCCCAAGGGAGGGAAGGAATTCACCCCTCCACTTT. Translating it yields CASSPREGRNSPLHF.

CDR3 bases: TGTGCCAGCAGGTCGTGGAGTAGCGGGGGGCAGGCAGATACGCAGTATTTT. Protein: CASRSWSSGGQADTQYF. This chain links TRBV25-1 with TRBJ2-3; 10 bases map to TRBD2. CDR1 MGHDK and CDR2 SYGVNS come from the germline V gene. Trimming removed 6 bases from V and 4 bases from J; junction bases left unmatched: 13. The CDR3 loop spans 17 amino acids.

The V gene is TRBV7-6, the J gene TRBJ2-5; no definite D call. Germline V gene lookup returns CDR1 SGHVS and CDR2 FNYEAQ. This CDR3 is 11 amino acids long. The V end lost 8 bases, the J end lost 4 bases, and 8 bases lay between the germline ends. The DNA for the CDR3 is TGTGCCAGCCGGTCCGGAGAGACCCAGTACTTC. It specifies CASRSGETQYF.

J is TRBJ2-3 and V is TRBV13, with TRBD2 identical over 11 bases. V shed 5 bases and J 0 bases; nucleotides not matched to a gene: 4. Germline CDR1 is PRHDT and CDR2 is FYEKMQ (reference sequence). CDR3 length: 16 residues. The CDR3 bases are TGTGCCAGCAGCCTCGGACTAGCGGGTAGCACAGATACGCAGTATTTT. It codes for CASSLGLAGSTDTQYF.

Of note for this clone: This specimen includes other DNA sequences encoding the same CDR3. This sequence joins TRBV7-2 and TRBJ1-3, with a weak D call TRBD1 (5 bases). Germline-derived CDR1 and CDR2 are SGHTA and FQGNSA. The CDR3 runs 14 residues. V was pared by 5 bases and J by 1 base, with 9 bases between. CDR3 DNA sequence: TGTGCCAGCAGCCGTGGGGGGTCTGGAAACACCATATATTTT. It codes for CASSRGGSGNTIYF.

The rearrangement links TRBV18 to TRBJ2-1, with a possible D match to TRBD1 (5 bases). V gave up 5 bases and J gave up 6 bases, with 14 bases separating them. This CDR3 is 14 amino acids long. Germline CDR1 and CDR2: KGHSH and LQKENI. As DNA, the CDR3 is TGTGCCAGCTCATCAGGGTCGTGGGCCAATGAGCAGTTCTTC. Protein: CASSSGSWANEQFF.

The CDR3 region is CSVTGGSNTEAFF. In DNA form, the CDR3 reads TGCAGCGTGACAGGGGGCTCGAACACTGAAGCTTTCTTT. The J gene is TRBJ1-1, the V gene TRBV29-1; 10 bases align to TRBD1. The V gene end was trimmed by 6 bases and the J gene end by 1 base; junction bases not matched to a gene: 2. This CDR3 contains 13 residues. Germline assignment: CDR1 SQVTM and CDR2 ANQGSEA.

The gene calls are TRBV10-2 and TRBJ2-5; possible D gene TRBD1, 6 bases. Germline V gives CDR1 WSHSY, CDR2 SAAADI. The CDR3 is 12 residues long. Trimming stripped 6 bases from V and 4 bases from J, with 9 bases between. The CDR3 protein is CASRQGGETQYF. The CDR3 nucleotides read TGCGCCAGCAGACAGGGCGGAGAGACCCAGTACTTC.

The V call is TRBV25-1, the J call TRBJ1-4, with D unresolved. V lost 8 bases and J 0 bases, leaving 13 bases between the germline ends. The CDR3 is 15 residues long. Germline V gene lookup returns CDR1 MGHDK and CDR2 SYGVNS. CDR3 in amino acids: CASADELSTNEKLFF. The CDR3 DNA is TGTGCCAGCGCCGACGAACTATCAACTAATGAAAAACTGTTTTTT.

V and J are TRBV18 and TRBJ2-1, with D possibly TRBD1 on 6 matching bases. The V and J ends lost 4 bases and 9 bases respectively, with 13 bases between them. The CDR3 sequence is 13 residues long. Germline lookup yields CDR1 KGHSH and CDR2 LQKENI. CDR3: CASSRGVQGEQFF. For the CDR3, the DNA is TGTGCCAGCTCACGTGGGGTACAGGGTGAGCAGTTCTTC.

This chain links TRBV4-2 with TRBJ2-1, with D unresolved. Germline V gene data show CDR1 as LGHNA and CDR2 as YNFKEQ. CDR3 length: 15 amino acids. Between the trimmed V and J ends, which lost 0 bases and 1 base, there was a span of 7 bases. The CDR3 loop reads CASSQETGSYNEQFF. CDR3 in DNA: TGTGCCAGCAGCCAAGAGACGGGTTCCTACAATGAGCAGTTCTTC.

This clone appeared a single time. V gene TRBV5-6 combines with J gene TRBJ1-4, with a possible D match to TRBD1 (5 bases). V lost 3 bases and J lost 5, with 14 bases in between. The germline V gene has CDR1 SGHDT and CDR2 YYEEEE. This CDR3 is 15 amino acids long. CDR3 DNA sequence: TGTGCCAGCAGCTCGAGCGCACAGGAAAATGAAAAACTGTTTTTT. Its protein product is CASSSSAQENEKLFF.

The chain is built from TRBV27 and TRBJ1-2; weak D call: TRBD1 (5 bases). Trimming took off 4 bases at V and 4 bases at J, with 13 bases between the two ends. Germline values: CDR1 MNHEY, CDR2 SMNVEV (reference sequence). CDR3 length: 14 amino acids. CDR3 in amino acids: CASSSSGARYGYTF. The CDR3 DNA is TGTGCCAGCAGTTCCAGTGGGGCCCGCTATGGCTACACCTTC.

This CDR3 reads CASSLGQGETQYF. For the CDR3, the DNA is TGTGCCAGCAGCCTCGGGCAGGGGGAGACCCAGTACTTC. The chain couples TRBV7-3 to TRBJ2-5, with D maybe TRBD1 (6 bases). This CDR3 spans 13 amino acids. Trimming took 5 bases from V and 5 from J, leaving 12 bases between them. CDR1 SGHTA and CDR2 FQGTGA come from the germline V gene.

This clone was detected a few times. The V and J genes are TRBV7-2 and TRBJ2-2; unclear D gene. Germline CDR1 reads SGHTA; CDR2 reads FQGNSA. V gave up 9 bases and J gave up 1 base, with 12 bases separating them. The CDR3 loop spans 14 amino acids. CDR3 in amino acids: CASGTPGNTGELFF. In DNA form, the CDR3 reads TGTGCCAGTGGAACCCCAGGGAACACCGGGGAGCTGTTTTTT. Complete variable domain (other parts from reference TRBV7-2 and TRBJ2-2): GAGVSQSPSNKVTEKGKDVELRCDPISGHTALYWYRQSLGQGLEFLIYFQGNSAPDKSGLPSDRFSAERTGGSVSTLTIQRTQQEDSAVYLCASGTPGNTGELFFGEGSRLTVL.

The chain employs TRBV6-5 and TRBJ2-7, with D hard to call. Germline CDR1 and CDR2: MNHEY and SVGAGI. Trimming took 10 bases from V and 0 from J, leaving 13 bases between them. The CDR3 is 13 residues long. The CDR3 loop reads CATITVYSYEQYF. The CDR3 nucleotides are TGTGCCACGATAACAGTATACTCCTACGAGCAGTACTTC.